The source of this TCR beta chain is a study of CD8 T cells in ankylosing spondylitis. Study observations and caveats: Earlier work had already found some motif variants in reactive arthritis synovial fluid and blood. A TCR beta motif of about eight highly homologous variants seemed to mark ankylosing spondylitis blood. Disease-linked clones were reportedly significantly enriched in matched ankylosing spondylitis synovial fluid.

With molecular barcodes, quantitative 5'-RACE was used to make the TCR beta libraries. In TCRdb, the 5' RACE reads were re-called with MiXCR into one record per CDR3 protein. The data show about 750,000 distinct CDR3 sequences, around 19% seen once. Germline V gene lookup returns CDR1 DFQATT and CDR2 SNEGSKA (reference sequence). The CDR3 contains 15 residues. V lost 6 bases and J lost 5, with 22 bases in between. Points on this clonotype: Its target is unknown.

The chain links TRBV20-1 to TRBJ1-1; possibly TRBD1 for D (6 bases). The material sequenced was blood, either unsorted or a sorted T cell fraction (not recorded which). The origin of this receptor is a male donor with ankylosing spondylitis. Written as DNA, the CDR3 is TGCAGTGCGCCCGCTCCCGGGGGGCTGAGTACTGAAGCTTTCTTT. This encodes CSAPAPGGLSTEAFF.